This T cell receptor (beta chain) came from a study of long-term antiretroviral therapy in people with HIV. Assay version v3.0 of immunoSEQ was used, and it was run at survey level. Assay used: immunoSEQ multiplex PCR; TCRdb lists only in-frame clones, some missing. The profile shows about 16,000 clones, roughly 91% of them singletons. Each participant with HIV received care in the United States. Specimens carried roughly 0.95-11 million cryopreserved PBMC before DNA extraction. About this clone: Its target is unknown.

Notes on the study in general: Repertoires looked antigen-experienced, with only a slight naive shift after ART. ART was followed by higher diversity that remained below transplant donor controls.

Germline CDR1 reads LGHNA; CDR2 reads YSLEER. This CDR3 is built from 15 residues. V lost 0 bases to trimming and J lost 6 bases; unmatched junction nucleotides: 6. V and J are TRBV4-3 and TRBJ1-1; 8 bases agree with TRBD1. Sample: unsorted PBMCs, taken 6.9 years after starting antiretroviral therapy. This TCR was recovered from a man aged 50 to 59 with HIV. CDR3 region: CASSQDRGHRAEAFF. The CDR3 DNA sequence: TGCGCCAGCAGCCAAGACAGGGGGCACCGGGCTGAAGCTTTCTTT.